Listed below are T cell receptor beta chains from one sample, sequenced in a study of OX40 agonist ivuxolimab in advanced cancers. Clones were read by immunoSEQ multiplex PCR, and TCRdb kept only the in-frame ones, dropping some. The sample has 77,000 or so clones, 75% to 90% seen once. Here the sequenced sample was CD4+ or CD8+ T cells sorted from blood, taken in a trial of the OX40 agonist ivuxolimab. Receptors originate from an adult with an advanced solid tumor such as melanoma, head and neck, liver or kidney cancer. Each CDR3 is given with its conserved first and last residue. D genes are given only for firm matches. Size values are once, few and many counts, or a class for expanded clones, and some rows have none.

v_gene	d_gene	abundance	j_gene	CDR3aa	CDR3nt
TRBV5-6	-	-	TRBJ1-4	CASSLGGLGDEKLFF	TGTGCCAGCAGCCTAGGAGGACTCGGAGATGAAAAACTGTTTTTT
TRBV5-1	TRBD1	-	TRBJ2-2	CASSPGQEYHTGELFF	TGCGCCAGCAGCCCCGGACAGGAGTATCACACCGGGGAGTTGTTTTTT
TRBV14	TRBD2	-	TRBJ2-7	CASSQVPGLVLF	TGTGCCAGCAGCCAAGTTCCGGGACTAGTCCTCTTC
TRBV18	TRBD1	-	TRBJ1-1	CASSPSIRGRGTEAFF	TGTGCCAGCTCACCATCGATTAGGGGGCGCGGCACTGAAGCTTTCTTT
TRBV9	TRBD2	-	TRBJ2-3	CASSVASGGPFSTDTQYF	TGTGCCAGCAGCGTTGCTAGCGGGGGTCCATTTTCGACAGATACGCAGTATTTT
TRBV30	-	once	TRBJ1-1	CAWSSQGARNTEAFF	TGTGCCTGGAGTTCCCAGGGCGCCAGGAACACTGAAGCTTTCTTT
TRBV13	TRBD1	-	TRBJ2-7	CASSLGDRGYEQYF	TGTGCCAGCAGCTTAGGGGACAGGGGGTACGAGCAGTACTTC
TRBV19	TRBD1	few	TRBJ1-5	CASRDRALPRNQPQHF	TGTGCCAGCCGGGACAGAGCCCTTCCCCGCAATCAGCCCCAGCATTTT
TRBV11-2	-	-	TRBJ2-2	CASSESLLGGRRTGELFF	TGTGCCAGCAGCGAATCTTTACTGGGGGGCAGAAGGACCGGGGAGCTGTTTTTT
TRBV6-5	-	-	TRBJ2-2	CAIRDTDTGELFF	TGTGCCATCCGGGACACCGACACCGGGGAGCTGTTTTTT
TRBV6-6	-	-	TRBJ1-4	CASSYGQKNEKLFF	TGTGCCAGCAGTTACGGGCAGAAAAATGAAAAACTGTTTTTT
TRBV19	-	once	TRBJ2-2	CASSIRGAGELFF	TGTGCCAGTAGCATCAGGGGGGCCGGGGAGCTGTTTTTT
TRBV19	-	-	TRBJ1-2	CASTPRGRVGYGYTF	TGTGCCAGTACTCCTCGGGGGCGAGTAGGATATGGCTACACCTTC
TRBV30	-	-	TRBJ1-1	CAWSKDSYSEAFF	TGTGCCTGGAGCAAGGACAGTTACTCTGAAGCTTTCTTT
TRBV27	-	once	TRBJ2-6	CASSKESRSVLTF	TGTGCCAGCAGTAAAGAGTCCCGAAGCGTCCTGACTTTC
TRBV29-1	TRBD2	-	TRBJ2-7	CSVALAGGVEQYF	TGCAGCGTTGCCCTAGCGGGAGGGGTCGAGCAGTACTTC
TRBV28	-	once	TRBJ1-1	CASSLAGTPNTEAFF	TGTGCCAGCAGTCTCGCCGGGACACCGAACACTGAAGCTTTCTTT
TRBV5-1	-	-	TRBJ1-5	CASSLSGQGNQPQHF	TGCGCCAGCAGCTTATCTGGGCAGGGGAATCAGCCCCAGCATTTT
TRBV6-5	-	-	TRBJ2-7	CASISQAPYEQYF	TGTGCCAGCATCTCACAGGCGCCCTACGAGCAGTACTTC
TRBV7-9	-	-	TRBJ2-3	CASKRSTDTQYF	TGTGCCAGCAAGCGGAGCACAGATACGCAGTATTTT
TRBV7-2	TRBD1	few	TRBJ1-1	CASSRDRDWRAFF	TGTGCCAGCAGCAGAGACAGGGACTGGCGCGCTTTCTTT
TRBV25-1	-	-	TRBJ2-7	CASSELWQGTYEQYF	TGTGCCAGCAGTGAATTGTGGCAGGGGACCTACGAGCAGTACTTC
TRBV6-1	TRBD2	-	TRBJ2-1	CASNSPGGEQFF	TGTGCCAGCAATAGCCCGGGAGGTGAGCAGTTCTTC
TRBV6-1	TRBD1	-	TRBJ2-2	CASSGQVRTGELFF	TGTGCCAGCAGCGGACAGGTTCGCACCGGGGAGCTGTTTTTT
TRBV7-8	-	-	TRBJ2-7	CASSPEGGRNEQYF	TGTGCCAGCAGCCCAGAGGGGGGCAGGAACGAGCAGTACTTC
TRBV5-4	TRBD1	few	TRBJ1-3	CASSLDRASGNTIYF	TGTGCCAGCAGCCTCGACAGGGCCTCTGGAAACACCATATATTTT
TRBV5-8	-	-	TRBJ1-1	CASSLTHSNTEAFF	TGTGCCAGCAGCTTGACGCACTCGAACACTGAAGCTTTCTTT
TRBV27	-	-	TRBJ2-3	CASSLYPAGGRPSSTDTQYF	TGTGCCAGCAGTTTGTACCCCGCAGGCGGACGCCCCTCTAGCACAGATACGCAGTATTTT
TRBV9	-	once	TRBJ2-2	CASQRGSLSGELFF	TGTGCCTCCCAACGAGGGAGCCTTTCCGGGGAGCTGTTTTTT
TRBV15	-	-	TRBJ1-1	CATSKGKGVTTEAFF	TGTGCCACCAGCAAAGGAAAGGGGGTAACCACTGAAGCTTTCTTT
TRBV7-2	-	-	TRBJ2-7	CASSVKDRSYEQYF	TGTGCCAGCAGCGTAAAGGACAGAAGCTACGAGCAGTACTTC
TRBV4-1	-	-	TRBJ2-7	CASSQEGWSRDEQYF	TGCGCCAGCAGCCAAGAGGGGTGGTCCCGGGACGAGCAGTACTTC
TRBV5-6	TRBD1	-	TRBJ1-3	CASSFAPGTGGTSGNTIYF	TGTGCCAGCAGCTTTGCCCCCGGGACAGGGGGCACCTCTGGAAACACCATATATTTT
TRBV10-1	-	-	TRBJ2-3	CASSERFDTQYF	TGCGCCAGCAGTGAGAGGTTCGATACGCAGTATTTT
TRBV11-2	-	once	TRBJ2-7	CASSLKPQQAYYEQYF	TGTGCCAGCAGCTTAAAACCTCAACAGGCTTACTACGAGCAGTACTTC
TRBV7-8	-	-	TRBJ1-5	CASSLGSVQPQHF	TGTGCCAGCAGCTTAGGGTCTGTTCAGCCCCAGCATTTT
TRBV19	-	once	TRBJ2-3	CASSTKRQLSTDTQYF	TGTGCCAGTAGTACAAAAAGACAGCTTTCCACAGATACGCAGTATTTT
TRBV5-4	-	-	TRBJ2-5	CASSQAGEQETQYF	TGTGCCAGCAGCCAAGCCGGGGAGCAAGAGACCCAGTACTTC
TRBV7-9	-	-	TRBJ2-7	CASSPPPPGYEQYF	TGTGCCAGCAGCCCCCCCCCTCCGGGGTACGAGCAGTACTTC
TRBV27	-	-	TRBJ2-7	CASSLLIWGRPYEQYF	TGTGCCAGCAGTTTACTTATATGGGGGCGCCCCTACGAGCAGTACTTC
TRBV18	-	-	TRBJ2-3	CASSPIPFTDTQYF	TGTGCCAGCTCACCAATTCCCTTCACAGATACGCAGTATTTT
TRBV19	TRBD2	-	TRBJ2-2	CASTPGSGGSTGELFF	TGTGCCAGTACTCCAGGATCCGGGGGGTCTACCGGGGAGCTGTTTTTT
TRBV9	-	-	TRBJ1-1	CASSVEGGNTEAFF	TGTGCCAGCAGCGTAGAGGGAGGGAACACTGAAGCTTTCTTT